This TCR beta chain appears in the sequencing data of a study of blood T cell repertoires in COVID-19 (dated by TCRdb to between 2020 and 2021). Concerning the study at large: Collaborator samples came from the United States, Italy and Spain and covered acute and convalescent phases of COVID-19. Sample metadata almost always included a de-identified subject ID, COVID-19 status, age in years and sex. A freely available public database, intended as a resource for researchers studying the immune response to SARS-CoV-2, is where the repertoires were released. The samples were drawn from the first 160 participants of the ongoing ImmuneRACE study and from 950 to 1,500 subjects provided by 6 global collaborators. The dataset comprised deeply sampled blood TCRbeta repertoires from subjects exposed to, actively infected with, or recovered from COVID-19. The material from the prospective study consisted of cDNA or gDNA derived from T cells, B-cell-depleted T cells, or PBMCs. Where HLA class I and class II types were available, the types were taken from metadata supplied by the sample provider, not from assay-based typing. Here is what the overall study found, with its caveats: The amount of clinical and demographic metadata varied by source and participant and was provided uncurated.

To note about this clone: Its antigen is not yet known. The record has no base qualities; no much larger clone is one base away.

The immunoSEQ Assay, a bias-controlled multiplex PCR, was used to amplify TCRbeta CDR3 regions from genomic DNA. From the authors' description of their analysis: Within the assay, amplification of reference gene primers was used to estimate how many nucleated cells each sample contained. To quantify the absolute abundance of each unique TCRbeta CDR3 rearrangement, sequence reads were collapsed and filtered. For each sample, productive Simpson clonality was calculated as the square root of Simpson's diversity index across productive rearrangements. The immuneACCESS repertoire file appears here via TCRdb, limited to in-frame rearrangements. These files lack a portion of the clones; in checked studies, under half of the deficit traces to unresolved V genes, and the cause of the others is not known. The V and J calls and clone size were taken over from that table, and D and trimming were inferred from the DNA. Within this sample are under 450,000 clones, with about 87% of them counted one time only. The ten top clones hold 10% to 15% of the sample.

Per the germline V gene, SGHTA is the CDR1 and FQGTGA is the CDR2. The V end loses 6 bases and the J end loses 3 bases, and a stretch of 11 bases separates them. Its CDR3 holds 13 amino acids, cysteine through phenylalanine. The DNA shown is the 39-base CDR3, in frame from base 1. One collaborating source in Seattle enrolled patients during active infection and followed them longitudinally through the course of disease. Each collaborating institution followed its own protocols to collect whole blood in K2EDTA tubes. Collaborator samples were shipped for TCRbeta analysis as frozen whole blood, isolated PBMCs, or DNA extracted from either sample type.

This TCR was sampled from a woman in her forties or fifties with COVID-19, enrolled during active disease. The sequence links TRBV7-3 to TRBJ1-1; too little of a D gene remains to name it. The sequenced sample was peripheral blood. The sequence in DNA is TGTGCCAGCAGTCCCGATTTAGACACTGAAGCTTTCTTT. Its product reads: CASSPDLDTEAFF.